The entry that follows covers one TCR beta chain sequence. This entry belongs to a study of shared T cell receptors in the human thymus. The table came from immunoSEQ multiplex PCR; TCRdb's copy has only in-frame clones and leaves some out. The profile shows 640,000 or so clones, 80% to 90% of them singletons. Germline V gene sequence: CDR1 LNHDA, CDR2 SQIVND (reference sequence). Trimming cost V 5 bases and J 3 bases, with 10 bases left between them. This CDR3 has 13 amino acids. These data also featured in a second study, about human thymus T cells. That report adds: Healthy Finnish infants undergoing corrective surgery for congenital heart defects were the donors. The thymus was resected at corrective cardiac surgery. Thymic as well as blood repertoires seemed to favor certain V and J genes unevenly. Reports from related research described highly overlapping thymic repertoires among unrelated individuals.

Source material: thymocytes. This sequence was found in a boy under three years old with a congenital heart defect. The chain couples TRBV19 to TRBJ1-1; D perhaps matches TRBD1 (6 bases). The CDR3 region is CASSDRRHTEAFF. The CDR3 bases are TGTGCCAGTAGTGACAGGCGACACACTGAAGCTTTCTTT. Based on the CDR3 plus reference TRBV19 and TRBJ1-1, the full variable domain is DGGITQSPKYLFRKEGQNVTLSCEQNLNHDAMYWYRQDPGQGLRLIYYSQIVNDFQKGDIAEGYSVSREKKESFPLTVTSAQKNPTAFYLCASSDRRHTEAFFGQGTRLTVV.